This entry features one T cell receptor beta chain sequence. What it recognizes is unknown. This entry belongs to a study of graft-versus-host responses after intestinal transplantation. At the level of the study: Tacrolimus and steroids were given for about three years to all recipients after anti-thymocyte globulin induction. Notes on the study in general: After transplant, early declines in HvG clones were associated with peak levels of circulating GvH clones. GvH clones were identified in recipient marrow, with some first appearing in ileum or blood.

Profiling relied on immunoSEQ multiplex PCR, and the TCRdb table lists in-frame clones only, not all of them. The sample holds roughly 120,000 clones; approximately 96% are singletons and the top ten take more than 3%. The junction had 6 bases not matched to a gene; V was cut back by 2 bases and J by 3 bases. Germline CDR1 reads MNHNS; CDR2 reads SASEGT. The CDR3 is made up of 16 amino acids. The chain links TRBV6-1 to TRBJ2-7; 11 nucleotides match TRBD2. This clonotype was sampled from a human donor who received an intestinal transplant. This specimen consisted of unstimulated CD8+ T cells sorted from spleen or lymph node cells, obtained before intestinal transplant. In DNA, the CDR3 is TGTGCCAGCAGTGAATTTAAGGGGACTAGCGGCTACGAGCAGTACTTC. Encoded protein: CASSEFKGTSGYEQYF.